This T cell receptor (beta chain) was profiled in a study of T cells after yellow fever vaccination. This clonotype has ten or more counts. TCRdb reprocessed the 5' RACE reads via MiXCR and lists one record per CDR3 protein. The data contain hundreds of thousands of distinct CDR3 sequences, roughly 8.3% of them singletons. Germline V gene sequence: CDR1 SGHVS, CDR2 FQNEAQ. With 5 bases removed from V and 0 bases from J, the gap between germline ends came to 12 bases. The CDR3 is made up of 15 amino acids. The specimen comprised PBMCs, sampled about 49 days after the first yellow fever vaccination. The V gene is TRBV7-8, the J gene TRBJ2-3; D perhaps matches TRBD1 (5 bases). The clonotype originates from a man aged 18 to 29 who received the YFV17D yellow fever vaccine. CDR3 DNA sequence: TGTGCCAGCAGCCAGGACACGCAAAGCACAGATACGCAGTATTTT. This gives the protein CASSQDTQSTDTQYF.